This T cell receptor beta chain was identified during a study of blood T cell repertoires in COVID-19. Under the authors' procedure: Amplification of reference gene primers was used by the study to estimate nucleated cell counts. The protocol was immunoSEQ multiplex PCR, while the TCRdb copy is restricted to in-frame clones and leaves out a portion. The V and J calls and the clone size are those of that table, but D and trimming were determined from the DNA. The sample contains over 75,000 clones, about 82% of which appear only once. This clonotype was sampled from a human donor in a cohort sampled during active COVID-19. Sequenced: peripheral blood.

CDR3 coding DNA: TGTGCCAGCAGCTTAGATCCCCGACAGATTAACTACGAGCAGTACTTC. This gives the protein CASSLDPRQINYEQYF. The genes are TRBV11-2 and TRBJ2-7; a weak D match, TRBD1 (5 bases). V was trimmed by 0 bases and J by 3 bases, leaving 15 bases between them. Germline V CDR1 and CDR2: SGHAT, FQNNGV. The CDR3 consists of 16 residues.